This TCR beta chain comes out of a study of blood T cells in healthy people across ages. Whole-study findings and limits: With donor CMV status unknown, expanded clonotype changes were possibly confounded.

The junction had 11 bases not matched to a gene; V was cut back by 5 bases and J by 8 bases. The CDR3 loop spans 15 amino acids. Germline CDR1 reads LGHNA; CDR2 reads YSLEER. Turning to this clonotype: Its cognate antigen is unknown.

A second PCR, run for about 7 to 11 cycles, used a sample-barcoded 5' primer plus a J-beta primer mix. TCRdb re-called the 5' RACE reads with MiXCR, one entry per CDR3 protein. The table shows roughly 560,000 distinct CDR3 sequences, with nearly 25% occurring only once. The same sample was also studied in work on T cells of mothers and their children.

Sequencing was performed on blood. This clonotype was obtained from a boy aged 5-17 years in good health. The V call is TRBV4-3, the J call TRBJ2-4, with 8 bases matching TRBD1. CDR3 region: CASSERGTGRHIQYF. CDR3 DNA: TGCGCCAGCAGCGAAAGAGGGACAGGAAGGCACATTCAGTACTTC.